The 5 T cell receptor beta chains listed next were all sequenced from one sample in a study of molecular identifiers for immune sequencing clone quantification. TCRdb re-analysed the PCR reads in MiXCR, keeping a single row per CDR3 protein. The sample holds 350,000 or so distinct CDR3 sequences; about 22% are singletons and the top ten take about 0.81%. Input material: naive CD8+ T cells from blood, with Jurkat cell RNA spiked in. Subset indicated: FACS-sorted CD8+CD4-CCR7+CD45RA+ naive T cells. Receptors were obtained from a human donor in good health. Some libraries in this study had Jurkat cell RNA spiked in.

This clonotype was found a few times. Possible read error: a much larger clone is one base away. The V gene is TRBV29-1, the J gene TRBJ1-1; tentatively, D is TRBD1 (5 bases). This CDR3 contains 10 residues. Germline assignment: CDR1 SQVTM and CDR2 ANQGSEA. The CDR3 sequence: CCVQVTEAFF. CDR3 nucleotides: TGCTGCGTACAGGTCACTGAAGCTTTCTTT.

Many counts were recorded for this clonotype. The V call is TRBV25-1, the J call TRBJ2-1; D might be TRBD2 (7 bases). This CDR3 has 15 residues. Germline loops: CDR1 MGHDK, CDR2 SYGVNS. Trimming left V 1 base short and J 7 bases short, with 14 bases between. The CDR3 region is CASSEFGGASNEQFF. CDR3 nucleotide sequence: TGTGCCAGCAGTGAATTTGGGGGGGCCTCGAATGAGCAGTTCTTC.

This clonotype was picked up many times. This rearrangement joins TRBV5-4 to TRBJ2-7; the D gene is possibly TRBD1 (6 bases). This CDR3 has 15 amino acids. Trimming shortened V by 0 bases and J by 3 bases, and 13 bases separated the two germline ends. Germline V gene sequence: CDR1 SGHNT, CDR2 YYREEE (reference sequence). Here the CDR3 DNA reads TGTGCCAGCAGCTTGGGGCAGGGGAATATCTACGAGCAGTACTTC. This sequence encodes CASSLGQGNIYEQYF.

This clonotype was found many times. The chain recombines TRBV6-6 with TRBJ1-5; 8 bases match TRBD1. The V segment lost 2 bases and the J segment 0 bases; nucleotides outside the gene matches: 3. Germline V lookup: CDR1 MNHNY, CDR2 SVGAGI (reference sequence). CDR3 length: 16 residues. The CDR3 region is CASSYPDRASNQPQHF. The CDR3 nucleotides read TGTGCCAGCAGTTACCCGGACAGGGCTAGCAATCAGCCCCAGCATTTT.

This clonotype came up a few times. This chain links TRBV3-1 with TRBJ1-3; maybe TRBD1 (6 bases). The CDR3 totals 17 residues. From germline, CDR1 is LGHDT and CDR2 YNNKEL (reference sequence). Trimming shortened V by 0 bases and J by 3 bases, and 15 bases separated the two germline ends. Written as DNA, the CDR3 is TGTGCCAGCAGCCAAGATCTGCCCCAGGGGTATGGAAACACCATATATTTT. Protein product: CASSQDLPQGYGNTIYF.